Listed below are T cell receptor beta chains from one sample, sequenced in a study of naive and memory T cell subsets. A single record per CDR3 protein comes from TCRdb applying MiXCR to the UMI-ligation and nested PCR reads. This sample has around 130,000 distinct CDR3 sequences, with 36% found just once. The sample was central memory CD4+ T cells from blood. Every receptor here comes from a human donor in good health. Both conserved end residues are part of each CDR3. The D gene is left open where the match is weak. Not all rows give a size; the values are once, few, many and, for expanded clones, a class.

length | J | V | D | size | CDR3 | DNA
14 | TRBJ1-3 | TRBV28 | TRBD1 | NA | CASSPDRERNTIYF | TGTGCCAGCAGTCCAGACAGGGAGAGAAACACCATATATTTT
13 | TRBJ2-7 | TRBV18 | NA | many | CASSPPSSYEQYF | TGTGCCAGCTCACCTCCCAGCTCCTACGAGCAGTACTTC
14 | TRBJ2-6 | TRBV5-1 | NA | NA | CASNGASGANVLTF | TGCGCCAGCAACGGGGCCTCTGGGGCCAACGTCCTGACTTTC
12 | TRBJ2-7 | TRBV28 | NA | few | CASSRAGYEQYF | TGTGCCAGCAGCCGTGCGGGCTACGAGCAGTACTTC
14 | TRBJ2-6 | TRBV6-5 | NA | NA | CASSRTRGDNVLTF | TGTGCCAGCAGCCGGACGCGGGGTGACAACGTCCTGACTTTC
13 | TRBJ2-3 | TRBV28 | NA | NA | CASLGQFTDTQYF | TGTGCCAGCTTAGGACAATTCACAGATACGCAGTATTTT
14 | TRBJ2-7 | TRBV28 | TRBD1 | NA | CASRDRGKSYEQYF | TGTGCCAGCAGAGACAGGGGGAAGTCCTACGAGCAGTACTTC
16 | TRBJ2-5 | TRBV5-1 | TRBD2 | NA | CASSLGALAGAETQYF | TGCGCCAGCAGCTTGGGCGCACTAGCGGGAGCGGAGACCCAGTACTTC
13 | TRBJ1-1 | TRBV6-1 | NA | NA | CASSAKGNTEAFF | TGTGCCAGCAGTGCCAAGGGGAACACTGAAGCTTTCTTT
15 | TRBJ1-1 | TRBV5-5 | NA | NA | CASSSLRAGTTEAFF | TGTGCCAGCAGCTCCTTGAGGGCAGGGACGACTGAAGCTTTCTTT
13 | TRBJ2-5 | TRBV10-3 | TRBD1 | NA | CAISEQGEETQYF | TGTGCCATCAGTGAACAGGGGGAAGAGACCCAGTACTTC
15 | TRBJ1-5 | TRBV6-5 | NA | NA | CASSWGTMASQPQHF | TGTGCCAGCAGTTGGGGGACAATGGCCTCTCAGCCCCAGCATTTT
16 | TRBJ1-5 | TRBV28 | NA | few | CASSLWQGATNQPQHF | TGTGCCAGCAGTTTATGGCAGGGAGCGACCAATCAGCCCCAGCATTTT
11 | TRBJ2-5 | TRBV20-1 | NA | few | CSAQGVETQYF | TGCAGTGCCCAGGGTGTTGAGACCCAGTACTTC
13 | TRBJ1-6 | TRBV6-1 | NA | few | CASSVRENSPLHF | TGTGCCAGCAGTGTTCGGGAGAATTCACCCCTCCACTTT
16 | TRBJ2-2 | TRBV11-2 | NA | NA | CASSLVQGLNTGELFF | TGTGCCAGCAGCTTAGTTCAGGGCTTGAACACCGGGGAGCTGTTTTTT
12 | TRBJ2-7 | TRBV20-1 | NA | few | CSATGPHYEQYF | TGCAGTGCTACGGGACCGCACTACGAGCAGTACTTC
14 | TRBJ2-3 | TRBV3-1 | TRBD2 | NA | CASSQAGGPDTQYF | TGTGCCAGCAGCCAAGCGGGAGGTCCAGATACGCAGTATTTT
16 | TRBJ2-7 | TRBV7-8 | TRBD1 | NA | CASSQLTGGASYEQYF | TGTGCCAGCAGCCAGCTGACAGGGGGCGCTTCCTACGAGCAGTACTTC
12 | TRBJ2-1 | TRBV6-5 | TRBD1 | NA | CASRGTVGEQFF | TGTGCCAGCAGGGGGACAGTCGGTGAGCAGTTCTTC
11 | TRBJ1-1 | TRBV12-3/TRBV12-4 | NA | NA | CASIEGQRAFF | TGTGCCAGCATTGAAGGGCAGCGAGCTTTCTTT
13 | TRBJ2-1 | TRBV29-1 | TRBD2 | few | CSVEEGTSGRGFF | TGCAGCGTTGAAGAGGGGACTAGCGGGAGGGGTTTCTTC
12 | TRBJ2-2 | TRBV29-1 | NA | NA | CSVDWGPGELFF | TGCAGCGTTGATTGGGGTCCCGGGGAGCTGTTTTTT
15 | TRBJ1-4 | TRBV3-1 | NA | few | CASSQVNAWSGKLFF | TGTGCCAGCAGCCAAGTCAACGCATGGAGTGGAAAACTGTTTTTT
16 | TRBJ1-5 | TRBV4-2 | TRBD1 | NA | CASSQDPGQGYQPQHF | TGTGCCAGCAGCCAAGATCCGGGACAGGGATATCAGCCCCAGCATTTT
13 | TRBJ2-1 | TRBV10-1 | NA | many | CASSGLGRNEQFF | TGCGCCAGCAGCGGATTGGGGAGAAATGAGCAGTTCTTC
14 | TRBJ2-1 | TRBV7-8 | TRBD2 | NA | CASSQAGGRWEQFF | TGTGCCAGCAGCCAAGCGGGGGGAAGATGGGAGCAGTTCTTC
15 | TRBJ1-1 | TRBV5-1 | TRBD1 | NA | CASSSKTGRNTEAFF | TGCGCCAGCAGCTCTAAGACAGGGAGGAACACTGAAGCTTTCTTT
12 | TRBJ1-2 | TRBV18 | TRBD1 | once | CASSEQGNGYTF | TGTGCCAGCTCAGAACAGGGGAATGGCTACACCTTC
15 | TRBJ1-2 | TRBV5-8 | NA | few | CASSLSRQRNYGYTF | TGTGCCAGCAGCTTGAGTCGTCAGCGTAACTATGGCTACACCTTC
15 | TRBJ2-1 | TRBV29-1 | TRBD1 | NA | CSVEGRGGAGYEQFF | TGCAGCGTTGAAGGTCGAGGGGGCGCCGGCTATGAGCAGTTCTTC
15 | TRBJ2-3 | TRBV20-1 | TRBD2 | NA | CSAPPSGRAADTQYF | TGCAGTGCCCCGCCGAGCGGGAGGGCCGCAGATACGCAGTATTTT
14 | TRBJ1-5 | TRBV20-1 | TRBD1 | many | CSARLGQANQPQHF | TGCAGTGCGAGACTGGGACAGGCGAATCAGCCCCAGCATTTT
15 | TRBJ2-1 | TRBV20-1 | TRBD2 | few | CSAETSGSRSGEQFF | TGCAGTGCTGAAACTAGCGGGAGTAGGTCGGGTGAGCAGTTCTTC
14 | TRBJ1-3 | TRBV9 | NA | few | CASSVEGGGNTIYF | TGTGCCAGCAGCGTAGAAGGAGGCGGAAACACCATATATTTT
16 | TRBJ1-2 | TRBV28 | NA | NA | CASSDAREPTNYGYTF | TGTGCCAGCTCAGACGCCAGGGAGCCTACCAACTATGGCTACACCTTC
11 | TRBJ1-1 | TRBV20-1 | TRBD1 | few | CSARQDREAFF | TGCAGTGCTAGACAGGACAGGGAAGCTTTCTTT
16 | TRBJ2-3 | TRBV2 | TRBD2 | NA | CASSDMASGRTDTQYF | TGTGCCAGCAGTGATATGGCTAGCGGGCGCACAGATACGCAGTATTTT
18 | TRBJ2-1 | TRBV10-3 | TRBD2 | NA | CAISEGLAGVGSYNEQFF | TGTGCCATCAGTGAGGGACTAGCGGGAGTAGGGTCCTACAATGAGCAGTTCTTC
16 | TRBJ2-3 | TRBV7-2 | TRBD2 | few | CASSTSSGRRWDTQYF | TGTGCCAGCAGCACCTCTAGCGGGAGACGGTGGGATACGCAGTATTTT
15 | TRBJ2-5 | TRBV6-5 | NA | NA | CASCSEKTPPRTQYF | TGTGCCAGCTGCTCGGAAAAAACACCGCCCCGTACCCAGTACTTC
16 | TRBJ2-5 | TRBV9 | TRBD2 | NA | CASSVSASGGQETQYF | TGTGCCAGCAGCGTAAGTGCTAGCGGGGGACAAGAGACCCAGTACTTC
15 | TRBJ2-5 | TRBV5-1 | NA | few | CASKASVGSQETQYF | TGCGCCAGCAAGGCTTCAGTGGGCAGCCAAGAGACCCAGTACTTC
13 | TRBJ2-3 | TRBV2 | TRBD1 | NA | CASSVDRGNTQYF | TGTGCCAGCAGTGTTGACAGGGGAAATACGCAGTATTTT
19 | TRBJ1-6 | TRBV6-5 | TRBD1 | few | CASSYFRTIGDRGNSPLHF | TGTGCCAGCAGTTACTTCCGCACAATCGGTGACAGGGGAAATTCACCCCTCCACTTT
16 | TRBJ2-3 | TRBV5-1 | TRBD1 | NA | CASSFLQGGGTDTQYF | TGCGCCAGCAGCTTCCTACAGGGGGGAGGCACAGATACGCAGTATTTT
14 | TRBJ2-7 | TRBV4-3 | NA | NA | CASSQAGPNYEQYF | TGCGCCAGCAGCCAGGCGGGACCGAACTACGAGCAGTACTTC
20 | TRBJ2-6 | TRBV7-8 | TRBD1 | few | CASSLGRDSYYHSGANVLTF | TGTGCCAGCAGCTTAGGCCGGGACAGCTATTACCATTCTGGGGCCAACGTCCTGACTTTC
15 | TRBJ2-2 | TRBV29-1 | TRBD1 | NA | CSVEGQGAFTGELFF | TGCAGCGTTGAGGGACAGGGGGCTTTCACCGGGGAGCTGTTTTTT
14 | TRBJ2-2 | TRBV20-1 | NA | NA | CSAGPAGNTGELFF | TGCAGTGCTGGCCCCGCGGGAAACACCGGGGAGCTGTTTTTT